These T cell receptor beta chains were read from a single sample in a study of blood T cell repertoires in COVID-19. Assay used: immunoSEQ multiplex PCR; TCRdb lists only in-frame clones, some missing. The sample holds 450,000 or so clones, around 91% seen once. The source material was peripheral blood. These receptors were obtained from a woman in her 40s with COVID-19, enrolled during active disease. Each CDR3 is given with its conserved first and last residue. A D gene is named only where the DNA matches it firmly. Only part of the rows carry a size: once, few, many, or a class if the clone is expanded.

D gene: TRBD1; V gene: TRBV18; J gene: TRBJ1-2; clone size: -; CDR3 DNA: TGTGCCAGCTCACCGACAGGGGGCGCGGATGGCTACACCTTC; CDR3 protein: CASSPTGGADGYTF
D gene: -; V gene: TRBV19; J gene: TRBJ2-7; clone size: few; CDR3 DNA: TGTGCCAGTACCAACTCCTACGAGCAGTACTTC; CDR3 protein: CASTNSYEQYF
D gene: -; V gene: TRBV27; J gene: TRBJ2-7; clone size: -; CDR3 DNA: TGTGCCAGCAGTTTATCGCCCGACACGGCCCCCTACGAGCAGTACTTC; CDR3 protein: CASSLSPDTAPYEQYF
D gene: -; V gene: TRBV29-1; J gene: TRBJ1-1; clone size: -; CDR3 DNA: TGCAGCGTCCTTTACCTCCACAGTGAAGCTTTCTTT; CDR3 protein: CSVLYLHSEAFF
D gene: TRBD1; V gene: TRBV29-1; J gene: TRBJ1-5; clone size: -; CDR3 DNA: TGCAGCGTAGGGACAGGGGTCTCCGATCAGCCCCAGCATTTT; CDR3 protein: CSVGTGVSDQPQHF
D gene: -; V gene: TRBV28; J gene: TRBJ1-5; clone size: -; CDR3 DNA: TGTGCCAGCAACTATCTGGGGCATCAGCCCCAGCATTTT; CDR3 protein: CASNYLGHQPQHF
D gene: -; V gene: TRBV5-4; J gene: TRBJ1-4; clone size: -; CDR3 DNA: TGTGCCAGCAGCTTGGGACAGGTAGCTAATGAAAAACTGTTTTTT; CDR3 protein: CASSLGQVANEKLFF
D gene: -; V gene: TRBV6-1; J gene: TRBJ1-2; clone size: once; CDR3 DNA: TGTGCCAGCAGTGAAGCTATAGGGGCTCATGGCTACACCTTC; CDR3 protein: CASSEAIGAHGYTF
D gene: TRBD1; V gene: TRBV4-1; J gene: TRBJ1-2; clone size: -; CDR3 DNA: TGCGCCAGCAGCCAAGAATTGGGCAGGGGGCGCTTCGGCTACACCTTC; CDR3 protein: CASSQELGRGRFGYTF
D gene: TRBD1; V gene: TRBV3-1/TRBV3-2; J gene: TRBJ1-2; clone size: -; CDR3 DNA: TGTGCCAGCAGCCAGGCCTTTGACAGGGGCTATGGCTACACCTTC; CDR3 protein: CASSQAFDRGYGYTF
D gene: -; V gene: TRBV5-1; J gene: TRBJ2-7; clone size: once; CDR3 DNA: TGCGCCAGCAGCTTGCGGGATATAGTCTACGAGCAGTACTTC; CDR3 protein: CASSLRDIVYEQYF
D gene: TRBD2; V gene: TRBV6-2/TRBV6-3; J gene: TRBJ2-2; clone size: -; CDR3 DNA: TGTGCCAGCAGCCACGTGATGGGGACTACTTTCACCGGGGAGCTGTTTTTT; CDR3 protein: CASSHVMGTTFTGELFF
D gene: -; V gene: TRBV9; J gene: TRBJ1-2; clone size: once; CDR3 DNA: TGTGCCAGCAGCGTATCAGGGAAGGGCTACACCTTC; CDR3 protein: CASSVSGKGYTF
D gene: TRBD1; V gene: TRBV9; J gene: TRBJ2-3; clone size: -; CDR3 DNA: TGTGCCAGCAGGCCGACAGGGGGCCTCGCAGATACGCAGTATTTT; CDR3 protein: CASRPTGGLADTQYF
D gene: TRBD2; V gene: TRBV6-2/TRBV6-3; J gene: TRBJ2-2; clone size: -; CDR3 DNA: TGTGCCAGCAGCTTGGGACTAGCGGGGCTCACCGGGGAGCTGTTTTTT; CDR3 protein: CASSLGLAGLTGELFF
D gene: -; V gene: TRBV19; J gene: TRBJ1-4; clone size: -; CDR3 DNA: TGTGCCAGTAGTATGACACGTAATGAAAAACTGTTTTTT; CDR3 protein: CASSMTRNEKLFF
D gene: TRBD2; V gene: TRBV6-6; J gene: TRBJ2-2; clone size: -; CDR3 DNA: TGTGCCAGCAGTGGGACTAGCGGGTACACCGGGGAGCTGTTTTTT; CDR3 protein: CASSGTSGYTGELFF
D gene: TRBD1; V gene: TRBV6-5; J gene: TRBJ1-2; clone size: -; CDR3 DNA: TGTGCCAGCAGGAGGACAGGGGGAGTCTATGGCTACACCTTC; CDR3 protein: CASRRTGGVYGYTF
D gene: -; V gene: TRBV5-1; J gene: TRBJ2-1; clone size: -; CDR3 DNA: TGCGCCAGCAGCTTGGAAAGGGAGAGAGAGCAGTTCTTC; CDR3 protein: CASSLEREREQFF
D gene: -; V gene: TRBV7-8; J gene: TRBJ1-5; clone size: -; CDR3 DNA: TGTGCCAGCAGCTTATTTGCAGGACAGAATAGCAATCAGCCCCAGCATTTT; CDR3 protein: CASSLFAGQNSNQPQHF
D gene: TRBD1; V gene: TRBV30; J gene: TRBJ1-2; clone size: many; CDR3 DNA: TGTGCCTGCCAACTAGGGGACAGCTATGGCTACACCTTC; CDR3 protein: CACQLGDSYGYTF
D gene: TRBD1; V gene: TRBV28; J gene: TRBJ1-1; clone size: -; CDR3 DNA: TGTGCCAGCAGTTGGGTGACAGGGGGCAGGACCATGAACACTGAAGCTTTCTTT; CDR3 protein: CASSWVTGGRTMNTEAFF
D gene: -; V gene: TRBV2; J gene: TRBJ2-2; clone size: -; CDR3 DNA: TGTGCCAGCAGTGAAGATGCGCCAGGGAACACCGGGGAGCTGTTTTTT; CDR3 protein: CASSEDAPGNTGELFF
D gene: -; V gene: TRBV9; J gene: TRBJ1-1; clone size: -; CDR3 DNA: TGTGCCAGCAGCGTGTCTGCGGTGAACACTGAAGCTTTCTTT; CDR3 protein: CASSVSAVNTEAFF
D gene: TRBD1; V gene: TRBV3-1/TRBV3-2; J gene: TRBJ1-2; clone size: -; CDR3 DNA: TGTGCCAGTTCATTCAGGGGGCTGGGCGGCTACACCTTC; CDR3 protein: CASSFRGLGGYTF
D gene: -; V gene: TRBV5-1; J gene: TRBJ2-6; clone size: -; CDR3 DNA: TGCGCCAGCAGCTTGGCGACAGGGGCCAACGTCCTGACTTTC; CDR3 protein: CASSLATGANVLTF
D gene: -; V gene: TRBV18; J gene: TRBJ2-3; clone size: -; CDR3 DNA: TGTGCCAGCTCACCGCAGGGAATCCCCTCCTTGCGGCGGGACACAGATACGCAGTATTTT; CDR3 protein: CASSPQGIPSLRRDTDTQYF
D gene: -; V gene: TRBV7-2; J gene: TRBJ2-3; clone size: -; CDR3 DNA: TGTGCCAGCAGCCAAGGGAGAGGCGCAGATACGCAGTATTTT; CDR3 protein: CASSQGRGADTQYF
D gene: -; V gene: TRBV20-1; J gene: TRBJ2-7; clone size: -; CDR3 DNA: TGCAGTGCTAGCGGGATCTACGAGCAGTACTTC; CDR3 protein: CSASGIYEQYF
D gene: TRBD1; V gene: TRBV28; J gene: TRBJ1-2; clone size: once; CDR3 DNA: TGTGCCAGCAGTTTAGGGTTCCGGGACAGGGATAACTATGGCTACACCTTC; CDR3 protein: CASSLGFRDRDNYGYTF
D gene: TRBD1; V gene: TRBV6-2/TRBV6-3; J gene: TRBJ1-2; clone size: -; CDR3 DNA: TGTGCCAGCAGCACGAGGACAGGGGCCAATTATGGCTACACCTTC; CDR3 protein: CASSTRTGANYGYTF
D gene: -; V gene: TRBV30; J gene: TRBJ1-5; clone size: few; CDR3 DNA: TGTGCCTGGACGGACACTAGCAATCAGCCCCAGCATTTT; CDR3 protein: CAWTDTSNQPQHF
D gene: -; V gene: TRBV29-1; J gene: TRBJ2-5; clone size: -; CDR3 DNA: TGCAGCGTTGATACCCGGGTGGGGGCAGTTAGTGAGACCCAGTACTTC; CDR3 protein: CSVDTRVGAVSETQYF
D gene: TRBD1; V gene: TRBV4-3; J gene: TRBJ1-2; clone size: -; CDR3 DNA: TGCGCCAGCAGCCAAGTTGGACAGGGTAGTAGGAGCTACACCTTC; CDR3 protein: CASSQVGQGSRSYTF
D gene: -; V gene: TRBV18; J gene: TRBJ1-1; clone size: -; CDR3 DNA: TGTGCCAGCTCACCTAGTGGGACAAATACTGAAGCTTTCTTT; CDR3 protein: CASSPSGTNTEAFF
D gene: -; V gene: TRBV27; J gene: TRBJ2-2; clone size: -; CDR3 DNA: TGTGCCAGCAGTCCCTTAAGGGGACACGGGGAGCTGTTTTTT; CDR3 protein: CASSPLRGHGELFF
D gene: -; V gene: TRBV9; J gene: TRBJ1-1; clone size: -; CDR3 DNA: TGTGCCAGCAGCGTAGTCCCTGAGGGCCGGAACACTGAAGCTTTCTTT; CDR3 protein: CASSVVPEGRNTEAFF
D gene: TRBD1; V gene: TRBV6-2/TRBV6-3; J gene: TRBJ1-5; clone size: -; CDR3 DNA: TGTGCCAGCAGTTACCGACCGGGACAGGGGCACATTAGCAATCAGCCCCAGCATTTT; CDR3 protein: CASSYRPGQGHISNQPQHF
D gene: TRBD1; V gene: TRBV9; J gene: TRBJ1-2; clone size: -; CDR3 DNA: TGTGCCAGCAGCGCGACGAGACAGGGGGTGGGTGGCTACACCTTC; CDR3 protein: CASSATRQGVGGYTF
D gene: -; V gene: TRBV29-1; J gene: TRBJ1-1; clone size: -; CDR3 DNA: TGCAGCCCTTACGGGCGGGGGCTGGATTTTACGTACACTGAAGCTTTCTTT; CDR3 protein: CSPYGRGLDFTYTEAFF
D gene: -; V gene: TRBV6-5; J gene: TRBJ1-1; clone size: -; CDR3 DNA: TGTGCCAGCAGTTATAAACAGGGCCTCACTGAAGCTTTCTTT; CDR3 protein: CASSYKQGLTEAFF
D gene: -; V gene: TRBV30; J gene: TRBJ1-4; clone size: -; CDR3 DNA: TGTGCCTGGAGTGTGAGGAATGAAAAACTGTTTTTT; CDR3 protein: CAWSVRNEKLFF
D gene: TRBD1; V gene: TRBV28; J gene: TRBJ1-3; clone size: -; CDR3 DNA: TGTGCCAGCATCAGGGACAGGGGGCTTTCTGGAAACACCATATATTTT; CDR3 protein: CASIRDRGLSGNTIYF
D gene: -; V gene: TRBV7-9; J gene: TRBJ1-4; clone size: once; CDR3 DNA: TGTGCCAGCAGCTTATTGGGCAGACTAGCGACTAATGAAAAACTGTTTTTT; CDR3 protein: CASSLLGRLATNEKLFF
D gene: TRBD1; V gene: TRBV7-3; J gene: TRBJ1-2; clone size: -; CDR3 DNA: TGTGCCAGCAGCCTGGGACAGGGGCGCGGCTACACCTTC; CDR3 protein: CASSLGQGRGYTF
D gene: -; V gene: TRBV5-4; J gene: TRBJ2-7; clone size: -; CDR3 DNA: TGTGCCAGCAGCCCAGCCGAGGTGGAAGACGAGCAGTACTTC; CDR3 protein: CASSPAEVEDEQYF
D gene: -; V gene: TRBV9; J gene: TRBJ1-4; clone size: once; CDR3 DNA: TGTGCCAGCAACAGAGGGGACACAACAACTAATGAAAAACTGTTTTTT; CDR3 protein: CASNRGDTTTNEKLFF
D gene: TRBD1; V gene: TRBV7-9; J gene: TRBJ1-1; clone size: -; CDR3 DNA: TGTGCCAGCAGCTCCCTGACAGGGTTCAACACTGAAGCTTTCTTT; CDR3 protein: CASSSLTGFNTEAFF
D gene: TRBD1; V gene: TRBV5-1; J gene: TRBJ1-1; clone size: -; CDR3 DNA: TGCGCCAGCAGCTTGCTTGGGACAGGAGCTGAAGCTTTCTTT; CDR3 protein: CASSLLGTGAEAFF